This T cell receptor beta chain was sequenced in a study of identical twins. TCRdb called the 5' RACE reads again in MiXCR, with one record for every CDR3 protein. This table holds just over 500,000 distinct CDR3 sequences, roughly a fifth found once. The CDR3 length is 15 residues. V lost 5 bases, J lost 5 bases, and 5 bases stayed unmatched. Germline V gene sequence: CDR1 MNHEY, CDR2 SVGEGT. As regards this clonotype: Its specificity is unknown.

Whole-study results and caveats: Sharing of beta out-of-frame sequences by twins showed a weaker excess.

The same data also contributed to another study, on T cells expressing NK-cell markers.

What was sequenced was CD4+ T cells sorted from blood. The sequence came from a woman aged 18 to 35 in good health. This sequence joins TRBV6-2 or TRBV6-3 and TRBJ2-2; TRBD2 agrees at 10 bases. CDR3 nucleotide sequence: TGTGCCAGCAGTCGGACTAGCGGTTCGACCGGGGAGCTGTTTTTT. It translates to CASSRTSGSTGELFF.